This TCR beta chain was retrieved from a study of blood T cells in healthy people across ages. Study-wide results and caveats: Using unsorted PBMCs precluded a conclusive naive versus antigen-experienced comparison.

Healthy individuals of Caucasian origin from Russia, aged roughly 6 to 90, served as donors. Total RNA, at least 6 micrograms per sample, was extracted from PBMCs. The table lists this clonotype with a few counts. Its target is unknown. Primers used in a second PCR of about 7 to 12 cycles were a sample-barcoded 5' primer and a J-beta primer mix. TCRdb reprocessed the 5' RACE reads with MiXCR, giving one entry per CDR3 protein. This sample yields hundreds of thousands of distinct CDR3 sequences, of which 20% to 25% are seen a single time; 8% to 10% belongs to the top ten. The same data also contributed to another study, on T cells of mothers and their children. That source notes: At a sensitivity of roughly 100 clones per million clonotypes, no persistent microchimeric T cell clones appeared.

Sequenced: blood. The clonotype comes from a boy aged 5-17 years in good health.

CDR3 in DNA: TGCGCCAGCAGCCTTGCCGCCGGGACAGGGGCTGAAAAACTGTTTTTT. Residues: CASSLAAGTGAEKLFF. The chain combines TRBV4-3 with TRBJ1-4; TRBD1 matches 10 bases. The V gene end was trimmed by 4 bases and the J gene end by 7 bases; junction bases not matched to a gene: 9. Germline assignment: CDR1 LGHNA and CDR2 YSLEER. The CDR3 spans 16 residues.